This entry lists 23 T cell receptor beta chains sequenced from one sample in a study of Graves' ophthalmopathy and Graves' hyperthyroidism. The study amplified TCR beta CDR3 regions using RNA transcripts. HTBI-primed RT-PCR formed the first round, and a multiplex PCR formed the second. TCRdb reanalysed the multiplex PCR reads using MiXCR and keeps one entry per CDR3 protein. The sample has 350,000 to 450,000 distinct CDR3 sequences; under 25% are singletons. Sequenced input: peripheral blood. All receptors come from a woman under 30 with stable Graves' hyperthyroidism.

This clonotype was recorded many times. The chain has TRBV7-2 and TRBJ2-5; no reliable D call. The CDR3 runs to 16 residues. Germline values: CDR1 SGHTA, CDR2 FQGNSA. V lost 1 base to trimming and J lost 7 bases, with 19 bases between them. The chain's CDR3 is CASSLVPGQPGGTQYF. The CDR3, as DNA: TGTGCCAGCAGCTTAGTGCCCGGCCAGCCAGGCGGGACCCAGTACTTC.

This clonotype was recorded at least ten times. Written as DNA, the CDR3 is TGTGCCAGCAGTTTCAGGGAGCGGACTGAAGCTTTCTTT. Protein: CASSFRERTEAFF. The rearrangement uses TRBV28 and TRBJ1-1, with a tentative D call TRBD1 (5 bases). The CDR3 loop spans 13 amino acids. The V and J ends lost 3 bases and 5 bases respectively, with 10 bases between them. Germline-derived CDR1 and CDR2 are MDHEN and SYDVKM.

The chain carries TRBV10-3 and TRBJ2-7, with 14 bases matching TRBD2. CDR3 length: 15 amino acids. V was clipped by 10 bases and J by 0 bases; unmatched bases: 5. Germline CDR1 and CDR2: ENHRY and SYGVKD. The CDR3 sequence is CATRLAGGSSYEQYF. The CDR3 nucleotides read TGTGCCACCCGACTAGCGGGAGGGAGCTCCTACGAGCAGTACTTC.

This clonotype was observed many times. This chain links TRBV20-1 with TRBJ2-2; possible D gene TRBD2, 7 bases. Per the germline V gene, CDR1 is DFQATT and CDR2 is SNEGSKA (reference sequence). This CDR3 contains 16 residues. V was clipped by 1 base and J by 3 bases, with 15 bases between them. The CDR3 protein is CSARGWGREYTGELFF. CDR3 DNA: TGCAGTGCTAGAGGGTGGGGGCGGGAGTACACCGGGGAGCTGTTTTTT.

This clonotype was seen many times. The chain links TRBV10-3 to TRBJ2-2, with D possibly matching TRBD2 (5 bases). Germline-derived CDR1 and CDR2 are ENHRY and SYGVKD. V was pared by 3 bases and J by 0 bases, with 11 bases between. The CDR3 has 16 amino acids. For the CDR3, the DNA is TGTGCCATCAGTGATAAGCGGCCGGCGAACACCGGGGAGCTGTTTTTT. Translation: CAISDKRPANTGELFF.

This clonotype showed up many times. The chain recombines TRBV4-1 with TRBJ2-7, with 13 bases that match TRBD2. With V trimmed by 1 base and J by 3 bases, 6 bases remained unmatched. The germline V gene encodes CDR1 MGHRA and CDR2 YSYEKL. This CDR3 region has 17 residues. The CDR3 coding sequence is TGCGCCAGCAGCCAAGGGACTAGCGGGGGCGACCGCTACGAGCAGTACTTC. This gives the protein CASSQGTSGGDRYEQYF.

This clonotype was observed at least ten times. The V gene is TRBV29-1, the J gene TRBJ1-5; maybe TRBD1 (5 bases). Trimming left V 3 bases short and J 2 bases short, with 8 bases between. CDR3 length equals 13 residues. Per germline, CDR1 SQVTM and CDR2 ANQGSEA. CDR3 coding DNA: TGCAGCGTTGAGTCCAGGGGCAATCAGCCCCAGCATTTT. Translation: CSVESRGNQPQHF.

In its sample, this clonotype was seen many times. This sequence may be a read error, since a much larger clone differs from it by one base. The V and J genes are TRBV7-2 and TRBJ1-2; 7 bases line up with TRBD1. In germline, CDR1 is SGHTA, CDR2 FQGNSA. This CDR3 spans 13 amino acids. The CDR3 DNA follows: TGTGCCAACAGCCTTGACAGGGACTATGGCTACACCTTC. It translates to CANSLDRDYGYTF.

In its sample, this clonotype was seen many times. Sequence at one end of the junction differs from germline and may be a read error. The chain is built from TRBV3-1 and TRBJ2-7; D not certain. In germline, CDR1 is LGHDT, CDR2 YNNKEL (reference sequence). The CDR3 covers 12 residues. The CDR3 DNA reads TGTGCCAGCGGCCAACAGTCCTACGAGCAGTACTTC. Its protein product is CASGQQSYEQYF.

This clonotype appeared a few times. The chain is built from TRBV24-1 and TRBJ2-5; perhaps TRBD2 as D (5 bases). The V gene lost 4 bases and the J gene lost 0 bases, with 8 bases spanning the gap. CDR1 is KGHDR, CDR2 SFDVKD, per germline. CDR3 size: 14 residues. Here the CDR3 reads CATSDLGNQETQYF. The CDR3 DNA is TGTGCCACCAGTGACCTCGGGAACCAAGAGACCCAGTACTTC.

This clonotype has a count of ten or more. The V and J genes are TRBV2 and TRBJ2-4; D gene uncertain. CDR3 size: 15 residues. The ends were cut back, 4 bases at V and 6 bases at J, with 16 bases in the middle. In germline, CDR1 is SNHLY, CDR2 FYNNEI. The CDR3 DNA is TGTGCCAGCAGTGCCCGACTCTCTCGCGGAAACATTCAGTACTTC. This encodes CASSARLSRGNIQYF.

Ten or more counts support this clonotype. The chain recombines TRBV19 with TRBJ2-7; D is uncertain. Germline V gene data show CDR1 as LNHDA and CDR2 as SQIVND (reference sequence). Trimming took 9 bases from V and 0 from J, leaving 15 bases between them. The CDR3 length is 14 residues. Here the CDR3 DNA reads TGTGCCAGCAAGACAACGGCAGGCTCCTACGAGCAGTACTTC. Translating gives CASKTTAGSYEQYF.

Only a few counts were recorded for this clonotype. This sequence joins TRBV30 and TRBJ2-5; TRBD2 is a possible D gene (6 bases). V was clipped by 5 bases and J by 5 bases, with 12 bases between them. The CDR3 has 12 amino acids. Germline assignment: CDR1 GTSNPN and CDR2 SVGIG (reference sequence). The CDR3 DNA reads as TGTGCCTGGGCGATCGGGGGTGAGACCCAGTACTTC. Its protein product is CAWAIGGETQYF.

This clonotype appeared many times. V gene TRBV6-5 combines with J gene TRBJ1-5, with no clear D. In germline, CDR1 is MNHEY, CDR2 SVGAGI. The CDR3 runs 14 residues. V was cut by 4 bases and J by 7 bases, with 14 bases left in between. The CDR3 nucleotides are TGTGCCAGCAGTTTTATAAACTCCCAACAGCCCCAGCATTTT. Amino acid sequence: CASSFINSQQPQHF.

There are many counts of this clonotype. The chain recombines TRBV29-1 with TRBJ2-7, with 11 bases identical to TRBD1. The V and J ends lost 4 bases and 3 bases, in that order; junction bases with no gene match: 2. Germline-derived CDR1 and CDR2 are SQVTM and ANQGSEA. This CDR3 has 13 residues. The CDR3 coding sequence is TGCAGCGTTGGAGGGACAGGGGGCTACGAGCAGTACTTC. It is translated as CSVGGTGGYEQYF.

This clonotype was picked up many times. Here the CDR3 reads CASSLEIRGRRGANVLTF. CDR3 in DNA: TGTGCCAGCAGCTTAGAGATCAGGGGGCGAAGAGGGGCCAACGTCCTGACTTTC. V is TRBV11-2 and J is TRBJ2-6, with 8 bases identical to TRBD1. Germline V gene data show CDR1 as SGHAT and CDR2 as FQNNGV. Losses at the gene ends were 0 bases for V and 4 bases for J; bases not matched to a gene: 8. This CDR3 is built from 18 residues.

This clonotype has a count of ten or more. The chain joins TRBV6-5 to TRBJ1-1; D uncertain. Germline CDR1 MNHEY, CDR2 SVGAGI. Trimming took off 2 bases at V and 3 bases at J, with 4 bases between the two ends. This CDR3 spans 12 amino acids. In nucleotides, the CDR3 is TGTGCCAGCAGTTACGCGGACACTGAAGCTTTCTTT. Translated: CASSYADTEAFF.

The V and J genes are TRBV30 and TRBJ1-2; D may be TRBD1 (5 bases). The length of the CDR3 is 13 residues. Trimming left V 3 bases short and J 3 bases short, with 11 bases between. CDR1 is GTSNPN, CDR2 SVGIG, per germline (reference sequence). In DNA, the CDR3 is TGTGCCTGGAGGGAAGTGACAGACTATGGCTACACCTTC. This encodes CAWREVTDYGYTF.

This clonotype showed up many times. The genes are TRBV6-5 and TRBJ1-1; tentative D call: TRBD1 (5 bases). V was trimmed by 3 bases and J by 4 bases, leaving 9 bases between them. This CDR3 region has 13 residues. The germline gives CDR1 MNHEY, CDR2 SVGAGI. This CDR3 reads CASSYRGATEAFF. Written as DNA, the CDR3 is TGTGCCAGCAGTTATAGGGGAGCCACTGAAGCTTTCTTT.

This clonotype appeared many times. DNA of the CDR3: TGTGCCAGCAGCGTAGCGGGCGACACTGAAGCTTTCTTT. Protein sequence: CASSVAGDTEAFF. This chain joins TRBV9 and TRBJ1-1; D remains ambiguous. Germline lookup yields CDR1 SGDLS and CDR2 YYNGEE. There are 13 residues in the CDR3. The V and J ends lost 0 bases and 3 bases respectively, with 6 bases between them.

This clonotype was detected many times. The chain carries TRBV20-1 and TRBJ1-2, with D possibly TRBD1 on 5 matching bases. From germline, CDR1 is DFQATT and CDR2 SNEGSKA (reference sequence). V was shortened by 0 bases and J by 7 bases, with 24 bases between the two germline ends. The length of the CDR3 is 17 residues. The CDR3 loop is CSARDQGPRGVVLGYTF. Here the CDR3 DNA reads TGCAGTGCTAGAGATCAGGGTCCCCGGGGGGTCGTACTTGGCTACACCTTC.

This clonotype has ten or more counts. The V call is TRBV12-3 or TRBV12-4, the J call TRBJ1-2, with unresolved D. The CDR3 is 13 residues long. V lost 6 bases, J lost 2 bases, and 10 bases lay in between. Here the CDR3 DNA reads TGTGCCAGCAGCCCGAGGAGGAACTATGGCTACACCTTC. Translation: CASSPRRNYGYTF.

This clonotype was observed at least ten times. The rearrangement uses TRBV12-3 or TRBV12-4 and TRBJ2-7, with TRBD2 matching over 7 bases. This CDR3 region has 15 residues. The trim removed 6 bases at V and 7 bases at J, leaving 15 bases unmatched. The CDR3 is CASSRRESLFWEQYF. The CDR3, as DNA: TGTGCCAGCAGCCGGCGGGAGTCCCTCTTTTGGGAGCAGTACTTC.